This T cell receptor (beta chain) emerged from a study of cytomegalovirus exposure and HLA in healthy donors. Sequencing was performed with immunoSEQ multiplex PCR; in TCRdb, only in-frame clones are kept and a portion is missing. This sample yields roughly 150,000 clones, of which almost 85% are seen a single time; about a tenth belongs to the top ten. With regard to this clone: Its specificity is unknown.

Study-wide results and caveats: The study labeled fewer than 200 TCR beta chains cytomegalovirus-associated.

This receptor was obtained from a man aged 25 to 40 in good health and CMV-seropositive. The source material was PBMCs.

CDR3 sequence (DNA): TGTGCCAGCAGTTTCCACGGACTAGAAGCCTACGAGCAGTACTTC. Its protein is CASSFHGLEAYEQYF. This rearrangement joins TRBV6-6 to TRBJ2-7, with 7 bases matching TRBD2. With 4 bases clipped from V and 2 bases from J, the junction kept 8 bases outside the gene matches. The CDR3 has 15 residues. Germline CDR1 MNHNY, CDR2 SVGAGI (reference sequence).